The clone carrying this T cell receptor beta chain was seen ten or more times. This CDR3 has 16 amino acids. The germline V gene has CDR1 KGHSH and CDR2 LQKENI. V lost 2 bases to trimming and J lost 4 bases; unmatched junction nucleotides: 4. RNA transcripts gave rise to amplified TCR beta CDR3 regions. The HTBI primer set drove a first-round RT-PCR of the TCR CDR3. From the multiplex PCR reads, TCRdb called clonotypes with MiXCR, one entry per CDR3 protein. This sample has 300,000 to 500,000 distinct CDR3 sequences, with 14% to 15% found just once. This record belongs to a study of T cells in Graves' hyperthyroidism and ophthalmopathy.

This TCR derives from a woman aged 30 to 39 with Graves' hyperthyroidism. The material sequenced was blood. The chain links TRBV18 to TRBJ2-1, with TRBD2 matching 11 bases. CDR3 protein: CASSPITSGGYNEQFF. CDR3 DNA: TGTGCCAGCTCACCAATCACTAGCGGGGGTTACAATGAGCAGTTCTTC.